Listed below are T cell receptor beta chains from one sample, sequenced in a study of T cells in Graves' hyperthyroidism and ophthalmopathy. TCRdb reprocessed the multiplex PCR reads via MiXCR and lists one record per CDR3 protein. The sample yields around 620,000 distinct CDR3 sequences, around 46% seen once. The specimen sequenced was peripheral blood or thyroid tissue (not recorded which). These receptors were taken from an adult woman with Graves' disease, either hyperthyroidism or ophthalmopathy (not recorded which). CDR3s include the opening cysteine and the closing phenylalanine or tryptophan. Each record gives: CDR3 DNA, CDR3 protein, V gene, D gene, clone size, J gene. D genes are given only for firm matches. Clone size is not always given. Where it is, it says once, few, many or a class for expanded clones.

CDR3nt: TGCAGTGCCAGCAGCCCCCTGAAGGGAGGCACTGAAGCTTTCTTT; CDR3aa: CSASSPLKGGTEAFF; v_gene: TRBV20-1; d_gene: NA; abundance: NA; j_gene: TRBJ1-1
CDR3nt: TGTGCCAGCAGCTCACGGGGCCAGGGCTACGGGCAGTACTTC; CDR3aa: CASSSRGQGYGQYF; v_gene: TRBV7-2; d_gene: NA; abundance: NA; j_gene: TRBJ2-7
CDR3nt: TGTGCCATCAGTTATGCGAGAACCTACGAGCAGTACTTC; CDR3aa: CAISYARTYEQYF; v_gene: TRBV6-1; d_gene: NA; abundance: NA; j_gene: TRBJ2-7
CDR3nt: TGTGCCAGCAGCCCCCCGGGAGTGGAGACCCAGTACTTC; CDR3aa: CASSPPGVETQYF; v_gene: TRBV7-2; d_gene: NA; abundance: many; j_gene: TRBJ2-5
CDR3nt: TGTGCCATCGCCGGGACAGGGGAGGGCACTGAAGCTTTCTTT; CDR3aa: CAIAGTGEGTEAFF; v_gene: TRBV10-3; d_gene: TRBD1; abundance: many; j_gene: TRBJ1-1
CDR3nt: TGTGCCAGCAGCCCTTATAGAGGCACAGATACGCAGTATTTT; CDR3aa: CASSPYRGTDTQYF; v_gene: TRBV7-2; d_gene: NA; abundance: many; j_gene: TRBJ2-3
CDR3nt: TGTGCCAGCCGGTTTCTCGGGGCAGTTAATAGCAATCAGCCCCAGCATTTT; CDR3aa: CASRFLGAVNSNQPQHF; v_gene: TRBV28; d_gene: NA; abundance: few; j_gene: TRBJ1-5
CDR3nt: TGTGCCAGCAGCCAGGAAGACCGAAAGAATCAGCCCCAGCATTTT; CDR3aa: CASSQEDRKNQPQHF; v_gene: TRBV4-2; d_gene: NA; abundance: many; j_gene: TRBJ1-5
CDR3nt: TGCGCCATCAGTTCGGTGGAGGCCCAAAGCACGCAGTATTTT; CDR3aa: CAISSVEAQSTQYF; v_gene: TRBV10-2; d_gene: NA; abundance: once; j_gene: TRBJ2-3
CDR3nt: TGTGCCAGCACAGGGGTGGAGAACACTGAAGCTTTCTTT; CDR3aa: CASTGVENTEAFF; v_gene: TRBV7-9; d_gene: NA; abundance: many; j_gene: TRBJ1-1
CDR3nt: TGCGCCAGCTTCCCATCGGTCCACTCTGGGGCCAACGTCCTGACTTTC; CDR3aa: CASFPSVHSGANVLTF; v_gene: TRBV5-1; d_gene: NA; abundance: many; j_gene: TRBJ2-6
CDR3nt: TGTGCCAGCAGCTTAGCAGGGTTCGGTGGCTACACCTTC; CDR3aa: CASSLAGFGGYTF; v_gene: TRBV7-9; d_gene: NA; abundance: NA; j_gene: TRBJ1-2
CDR3nt: TGTGCCAGCAGTGGGCAGGGGGGTAACAATGAGCAGTTCTTC; CDR3aa: CASSGQGGNNEQFF; v_gene: TRBV2; d_gene: NA; abundance: few; j_gene: TRBJ2-1
CDR3nt: TGCGCCAGCAGCGGTTCTAGCACAGATACGCAGTATTTT; CDR3aa: CASSGSSTDTQYF; v_gene: TRBV2; d_gene: NA; abundance: NA; j_gene: TRBJ2-3
CDR3nt: TGCGCCAGTAATATAGGCGGACAATACAATGAGCAGTTCTTC; CDR3aa: CASNIGGQYNEQFF; v_gene: TRBV5-1; d_gene: NA; abundance: few; j_gene: TRBJ2-1
CDR3nt: TGCAGCGTTGATGGTGGGGGAAACGAGCAGTACTTC; CDR3aa: CSVDGGGNEQYF; v_gene: TRBV29-1; d_gene: NA; abundance: NA; j_gene: TRBJ2-7
CDR3nt: TGCAGTGCTACGGGAAGTGGGACGACAGGGAGTTATTCACCCCTCCACTTT; CDR3aa: CSATGSGTTGSYSPLHF; v_gene: TRBV20-1; d_gene: TRBD1; abundance: NA; j_gene: TRBJ1-6
CDR3nt: TGTGCCATCAGTGATTGGGAAGGGTCCGGGGAGCTGTTTTTT; CDR3aa: CAISDWEGSGELFF; v_gene: TRBV10-3; d_gene: NA; abundance: many; j_gene: TRBJ2-2
CDR3nt: TGCAGTGCTCAGGGAGCTGGCTACGAGCAGTACTTC; CDR3aa: CSAQGAGYEQYF; v_gene: TRBV20-1; d_gene: NA; abundance: many; j_gene: TRBJ2-7
CDR3nt: TGTGCCAGCAGCGGTGAGACGGCCGTGCAACACAATGAGCAGTTCTTC; CDR3aa: CASSGETAVQHNEQFF; v_gene: TRBV7-9; d_gene: NA; abundance: NA; j_gene: TRBJ2-1
CDR3nt: TGTGCCAGCAGCGCACGGGACAGGGGTAACGAGCAGTACTTC; CDR3aa: CASSARDRGNEQYF; v_gene: TRBV10-3; d_gene: TRBD1; abundance: NA; j_gene: TRBJ2-7
CDR3nt: TGTGCCAGCAGCTCCACAGGGATCAATGAGCAGTTCTTC; CDR3aa: CASSSTGINEQFF; v_gene: TRBV7-3; d_gene: NA; abundance: NA; j_gene: TRBJ2-1
CDR3nt: TGTGCCACCAGCAGAGATCCGGGGACAGGGGGCGGGGAGCAGTACTTC; CDR3aa: CATSRDPGTGGGEQYF; v_gene: TRBV15; d_gene: TRBD1; abundance: NA; j_gene: TRBJ2-7
CDR3nt: TGTGCCAGCAGGGCAGGGGGGACCTACGAGCAGTACTTC; CDR3aa: CASRAGGTYEQYF; v_gene: TRBV2; d_gene: NA; abundance: once; j_gene: TRBJ2-7
CDR3nt: TGTGCCAGCAGTGAAGGGCGGGGTAGCACCTACGAGCAGTACTTC; CDR3aa: CASSEGRGSTYEQYF; v_gene: TRBV25-1; d_gene: NA; abundance: NA; j_gene: TRBJ2-7
CDR3nt: TGCGCCAGCAGCCAGTTACAGGGGGCGAGCGGCTACACCTTC; CDR3aa: CASSQLQGASGYTF; v_gene: TRBV4-1; d_gene: TRBD1; abundance: many; j_gene: TRBJ1-2
CDR3nt: TGCAGTGCTAGTAGACGGACTAGCAATCAGCCCCAGCATTTT; CDR3aa: CSASRRTSNQPQHF; v_gene: TRBV20-1; d_gene: NA; abundance: once; j_gene: TRBJ1-5
CDR3nt: TGTGCCAGCAGTCTACGGACTGGGACGGAGACCCAGTACTTC; CDR3aa: CASSLRTGTETQYF; v_gene: TRBV12-3/TRBV12-4; d_gene: NA; abundance: NA; j_gene: TRBJ2-5
CDR3nt: TGCAGCGTAGCTCGGGGGGGCTACACCTTC; CDR3aa: CSVARGGYTF; v_gene: TRBV29-1; d_gene: NA; abundance: NA; j_gene: TRBJ1-2
CDR3nt: TGCGCCAGCAGAAAGAGACCGGAGACCGGGGAGCTGTTTTTT; CDR3aa: CASRKRPETGELFF; v_gene: TRBV10-2; d_gene: NA; abundance: NA; j_gene: TRBJ2-2
CDR3nt: TGTGCCAGCAGTTTAAATGGAGGACCTTATGGCTACACCTTC; CDR3aa: CASSLNGGPYGYTF; v_gene: TRBV12-3/TRBV12-4; d_gene: NA; abundance: NA; j_gene: TRBJ1-2
CDR3nt: TGTGCCATCAGTGAGTCGTTGGATGAGCAGTTCTTC; CDR3aa: CAISESLDEQFF; v_gene: TRBV10-3; d_gene: NA; abundance: NA; j_gene: TRBJ2-1
CDR3nt: TGCGCCAGCAGCTTGGGAGACAGTGATAATTCGCCCCTCCACTTT; CDR3aa: CASSLGDSDNSPLHF; v_gene: TRBV5-1; d_gene: NA; abundance: few; j_gene: TRBJ1-6
CDR3nt: TGCAGTGCTAGAGAGGGGACAGGGAGGAAACTGTTTTTT; CDR3aa: CSAREGTGRKLFF; v_gene: TRBV20-1; d_gene: TRBD1; abundance: NA; j_gene: TRBJ1-4
CDR3nt: TGTGCCAGCAGGGGGGGCTACTCCTACGAGCAGTACTTC; CDR3aa: CASRGGYSYEQYF; v_gene: TRBV2; d_gene: NA; abundance: NA; j_gene: TRBJ2-7
CDR3nt: TGTGCCAGCAGCCAGAGACTAGCGGGAGCTCGTGAGCAGTTCTTC; CDR3aa: CASSQRLAGAREQFF; v_gene: TRBV9; d_gene: TRBD2; abundance: NA; j_gene: TRBJ2-1
CDR3nt: TGTGCCAGCAGCTTAACAGTAGCAAGCACAGATACGCAGTATTTT; CDR3aa: CASSLTVASTDTQYF; v_gene: TRBV7-2; d_gene: NA; abundance: NA; j_gene: TRBJ2-3
CDR3nt: TGTGCCAGCAGCGTAGCCCAGGGACGCACAGATACGCAGTATTTT; CDR3aa: CASSVAQGRTDTQYF; v_gene: TRBV9; d_gene: NA; abundance: few; j_gene: TRBJ2-3
CDR3nt: TGTGCCAGCAGTGAGCGGACGAGCTCCTACGAGCAGTACTTC; CDR3aa: CASSERTSSYEQYF; v_gene: TRBV2; d_gene: NA; abundance: many; j_gene: TRBJ2-7
CDR3nt: TGTGCCAGCAGCAGGGACCTTAACTATGGCTACACCTTC; CDR3aa: CASSRDLNYGYTF; v_gene: TRBV6-1; d_gene: NA; abundance: many; j_gene: TRBJ1-2
CDR3nt: TGTGCCAGCAGCCCCGACGGGTATCAGCCCCAGCATTTT; CDR3aa: CASSPDGYQPQHF; v_gene: TRBV7-9; d_gene: NA; abundance: NA; j_gene: TRBJ1-5
CDR3nt: TGTGCCACCGACAAAAACACCGGGGAGCTGTTTTTT; CDR3aa: CATDKNTGELFF; v_gene: TRBV18; d_gene: NA; abundance: NA; j_gene: TRBJ2-2
CDR3nt: TGTGCCAGCAGCTCCCTACACGGGGACGCTGAAGCTTTCTTT; CDR3aa: CASSSLHGDAEAFF; v_gene: TRBV7-1; d_gene: NA; abundance: NA; j_gene: TRBJ1-1
CDR3nt: TGCAGCGTTGACGGGCTGGGGGATGATGGCTACACCTTC; CDR3aa: CSVDGLGDDGYTF; v_gene: TRBV29-1; d_gene: NA; abundance: NA; j_gene: TRBJ1-2
CDR3nt: TGCGCCAGCAGCCAACTGTCTACTGGAAACACCATATATTTT; CDR3aa: CASSQLSTGNTIYF; v_gene: TRBV4-1; d_gene: NA; abundance: many; j_gene: TRBJ1-3
CDR3nt: TGTGCCAGCAGTGCCCAGGGGGCCTCTGGAAACACCATATATTTT; CDR3aa: CASSAQGASGNTIYF; v_gene: TRBV2; d_gene: TRBD1; abundance: NA; j_gene: TRBJ1-3
CDR3nt: TGTGCCATCAGCTTCGACAGACAGAACACTGAAGCTTTCTTT; CDR3aa: CAISFDRQNTEAFF; v_gene: TRBV10-3; d_gene: NA; abundance: NA; j_gene: TRBJ1-1
CDR3nt: TGCGCCAGCAGCTTGGTCCCAGGAACTGGGGCCAACGTCCTGACTTTC; CDR3aa: CASSLVPGTGANVLTF; v_gene: TRBV5-1; d_gene: NA; abundance: many; j_gene: TRBJ2-6
CDR3nt: TGCGCCAGCAGCTTGGCCAACAGTGAAGAGACCCAGTACTTC; CDR3aa: CASSLANSEETQYF; v_gene: TRBV5-1; d_gene: NA; abundance: NA; j_gene: TRBJ2-5
CDR3nt: TGTGCCAGCAGCACGTACAGGGGGGGGATAGGAGGATACGAGCAGTACTTC; CDR3aa: CASSTYRGGIGGYEQYF; v_gene: TRBV7-9; d_gene: NA; abundance: many; j_gene: TRBJ2-7
CDR3nt: TGCAGCGTTGAAGGAGCAACTAATGAAAAACTGTTTTTT; CDR3aa: CSVEGATNEKLFF; v_gene: TRBV29-1; d_gene: NA; abundance: few; j_gene: TRBJ1-4
CDR3nt: TGTGCCAGCAGTTTTGGGGGGCTGGGGGCTTTCTTT; CDR3aa: CASSFGGLGAFF; v_gene: TRBV28; d_gene: NA; abundance: NA; j_gene: TRBJ1-1
CDR3nt: TGTGCCAGCAGTGGATCCCCGGGACTGAATGCTGAAGCTTTCTTT; CDR3aa: CASSGSPGLNAEAFF; v_gene: TRBV6-1; d_gene: NA; abundance: NA; j_gene: TRBJ1-1
CDR3nt: TGCAGTGCTAGTTGGGGCCCAGGGGAAGAGACCCAGTACTTC; CDR3aa: CSASWGPGEETQYF; v_gene: TRBV20-1; d_gene: NA; abundance: NA; j_gene: TRBJ2-5